The rows below give T cell receptor beta chains drawn from one sample of a study of early T cells in non-severe SARS-CoV-2 infection. Using its own MiXCR run on the 5' RACE reads, TCRdb lists one record per CDR3 protein. Of about 77,000 distinct CDR3 sequences listed, 5% are singletons. Sequences were derived from whole blood, sampled at baseline. All receptors come from an adult who was a healthcare worker with PCR-confirmed SARS-CoV-2 infection or an uninfected control (not recorded which). CDR3s include the opening cysteine and the closing phenylalanine or tryptophan. Each record gives: CDR3 length, J gene, D gene, V gene, clone size, CDR3 DNA, CDR3 protein. A D gene is named only where the DNA matches it firmly. Some rows mark clone size as missing; the rest say once, few, many or name a class of expanded clone.

len: 15
j_gene: TRBJ2-3
d_gene: NA
v_gene: TRBV12-5
abundance: few
CDR3nt: TGTGCTAGTGCCTTCTCCTGGGGCGTCACAGATACGCAGTATTTT
CDR3aa: CASAFSWGVTDTQYF

len: 16
j_gene: TRBJ2-7
d_gene: TRBD2
v_gene: TRBV3-1
abundance: NA
CDR3nt: TGTGCCAGCAGCCCCAATCGACTAGCGGGACAGGGTGAGCAGTACTTC
CDR3aa: CASSPNRLAGQGEQYF

len: 14
j_gene: TRBJ1-1
d_gene: NA
v_gene: TRBV20-1
abundance: few
CDR3nt: TGCAGTGCCCCCGAGGGGAGGATGAACACTGAAGCTTTCTTT
CDR3aa: CSAPEGRMNTEAFF

len: 15
j_gene: TRBJ2-7
d_gene: TRBD1
v_gene: TRBV5-1
abundance: NA
CDR3nt: TGCGCCAGCAGCTCCCGGGACAGGGCCCCCTACGAGCAGTACTTC
CDR3aa: CASSSRDRAPYEQYF

len: 14
j_gene: TRBJ1-1
d_gene: NA
v_gene: TRBV12-3/TRBV12-4
abundance: few
CDR3nt: TGTGCCAGCAGTCAAGGACAGAGGAACACTGAAGCTTTCTTT
CDR3aa: CASSQGQRNTEAFF

len: 14
j_gene: TRBJ1-6
d_gene: TRBD1
v_gene: TRBV7-9
abundance: NA
CDR3nt: TGTGCCAGCAGCACAGGGACAGCGAATTCACCCCTCCACTTT
CDR3aa: CASSTGTANSPLHF

len: 13
j_gene: TRBJ1-1
d_gene: NA
v_gene: TRBV5-6
abundance: few
CDR3nt: TGTGCCAGCAGCTTGAGGAGGGACACTGAAGCTTTCTTT
CDR3aa: CASSLRRDTEAFF

len: 15
j_gene: TRBJ1-6
d_gene: TRBD1
v_gene: TRBV20-1
abundance: few
CDR3nt: TGCAGTGCTTTACCTCACAGGGGCGGGAATTCACCCCTCCACTTT
CDR3aa: CSALPHRGGNSPLHF

len: 14
j_gene: TRBJ2-4
d_gene: TRBD1
v_gene: TRBV20-1
abundance: many
CDR3nt: TGCAGTGTTAGAAAGACAGGGGGCGCAGACATTCAGTACTTC
CDR3aa: CSVRKTGGADIQYF

len: 13
j_gene: TRBJ2-7
d_gene: NA
v_gene: TRBV30
abundance: NA
CDR3nt: TGTGCCTGGAGCTCCCGAAGGTCCTACGAGCAGTACTTC
CDR3aa: CAWSSRRSYEQYF

len: 14
j_gene: TRBJ2-7
d_gene: NA
v_gene: TRBV29-1
abundance: many
CDR3nt: TGCAGCGTTGGAGGCGGCCTGAGCTCCTACGAGCAGTACTTC
CDR3aa: CSVGGGLSSYEQYF

len: 16
j_gene: TRBJ2-7
d_gene: TRBD1
v_gene: TRBV7-6
abundance: NA
CDR3nt: TGTGCCAGCAGCTTAGGTTCAGGCAGGGGGCGGTACGAGCAGTACTTC
CDR3aa: CASSLGSGRGRYEQYF

len: 14
j_gene: TRBJ2-3
d_gene: NA
v_gene: TRBV6-5
abundance: NA
CDR3nt: TGTGCCAGCAGTTACAGGGCAGGCACAGATACGCAGTATTTC
CDR3aa: CASSYRAGTDTQYF

len: 12
j_gene: TRBJ1-2
d_gene: NA
v_gene: TRBV5-6
abundance: many
CDR3nt: TGTGCCAGCAGACGACAGGACTACGGCTACACCTTC
CDR3aa: CASRRQDYGYTF

len: 16
j_gene: TRBJ2-3
d_gene: TRBD2
v_gene: TRBV6-2/TRBV6-3
abundance: NA
CDR3nt: TGTGCCAGCAGTTCCCCACCTAGCGGGAGAACAGATACGCAGTATTTT
CDR3aa: CASSSPPSGRTDTQYF

len: 17
j_gene: TRBJ2-3
d_gene: TRBD2
v_gene: TRBV7-9
abundance: NA
CDR3nt: TGTGCCAGCCCTCCCTGGCTAGCGGGAGATCTAAGCGATACGCAGTATTTT
CDR3aa: CASPPWLAGDLSDTQYF

len: 16
j_gene: TRBJ1-2
d_gene: NA
v_gene: TRBV4-1
abundance: NA
CDR3nt: TGCGCCAGCAGCCAAGTTCCGACAGCACCGAACTATGGCTACACCTTC
CDR3aa: CASSQVPTAPNYGYTF

len: 13
j_gene: TRBJ2-7
d_gene: TRBD2
v_gene: TRBV7-9
abundance: many
CDR3nt: TGTGCCAGCAGCCTTAGCGGGGGCTACGAGCAGTACTTC
CDR3aa: CASSLSGGYEQYF

len: 11
j_gene: TRBJ1-3
d_gene: NA
v_gene: TRBV7-6
abundance: many
CDR3nt: TGTGGGGCCTCGGCTGGAAACACCATATATTTT
CDR3aa: CGASAGNTIYF

len: 13
j_gene: TRBJ1-2
d_gene: NA
v_gene: TRBV21-1
abundance: many
CDR3nt: TGTGCCAGCCCGCAAAAGTGGGGTCGAGGCTACACCTTC
CDR3aa: CASPQKWGRGYTF

len: 14
j_gene: TRBJ2-7
d_gene: NA
v_gene: TRBV12-3/TRBV12-4
abundance: NA
CDR3nt: TGTGCCAGCAGTTTACGTGACCGCTACTACGAGCAGTACTTC
CDR3aa: CASSLRDRYYEQYF

len: 14
j_gene: TRBJ2-3
d_gene: NA
v_gene: TRBV7-8
abundance: many
CDR3nt: TGTGCCAGCAGTTTGGGCACTAGCACAGATACGCAGTATTTT
CDR3aa: CASSLGTSTDTQYF

len: 23
j_gene: TRBJ2-1
d_gene: NA
v_gene: TRBV21-1
abundance: NA
CDR3nt: TGTGCCAGCAGCCGAAAAAGCCCGGACAGGCGTCTAGCGGGAGATGTTTTCTACAATGAGCAGTTCTTC
CDR3aa: CASSRKSPDRRLAGDVFYNEQFF

len: 14
j_gene: TRBJ2-1
d_gene: TRBD2
v_gene: TRBV7-8
abundance: many
CDR3nt: TGTGCCAGCAGCTTAGGGACTAGCTCCAATGAGCAGTTCTTC
CDR3aa: CASSLGTSSNEQFF

len: 14
j_gene: TRBJ1-3
d_gene: NA
v_gene: TRBV11-2
abundance: NA
CDR3nt: TGTGCCAGCACCCCCGAATTGGGGGGAAACACCATATATTTT
CDR3aa: CASTPELGGNTIYF

len: 17
j_gene: TRBJ1-2
d_gene: NA
v_gene: TRBV18
abundance: few
CDR3nt: TGTGCCAGCTCACCTCCTGGGGTTGGCAGAGCTAACTATGGCTACACCTTC
CDR3aa: CASSPPGVGRANYGYTF

len: 14
j_gene: TRBJ2-7
d_gene: TRBD2
v_gene: TRBV3-1
abundance: many
CDR3nt: TGTGCCAGCTCGGCGGGAGGCAGCTCCTACGAGCAGTACTTC
CDR3aa: CASSAGGSSYEQYF

len: 14
j_gene: TRBJ2-2
d_gene: NA
v_gene: TRBV28
abundance: NA
CDR3nt: TGTGCCAGCAGCCGCAGCGCGAAGACCGGGGAGCTGTTTTTT
CDR3aa: CASSRSAKTGELFF

len: 13
j_gene: TRBJ2-1
d_gene: TRBD2
v_gene: TRBV27
abundance: NA
CDR3nt: TGTGCCAGCAGCAGCGGGATCTACAATGAGCAGTTCTTC
CDR3aa: CASSSGIYNEQFF

len: 13
j_gene: TRBJ1-2
d_gene: NA
v_gene: TRBV6-5
abundance: many
CDR3nt: TGTGCCAGCAGGAGACAAGAAAACTATGGCTACACCTTC
CDR3aa: CASRRQENYGYTF

len: 16
j_gene: TRBJ2-1
d_gene: NA
v_gene: TRBV6-5
abundance: NA
CDR3nt: TGTGCCAGCAGTTACTCTCCAGGGAGCCCCTACAATGAGCAGTTCTTC
CDR3aa: CASSYSPGSPYNEQFF

len: 17
j_gene: TRBJ1-2
d_gene: TRBD1
v_gene: TRBV7-9
abundance: medium-sized
CDR3nt: TGTGCCAGCAGCTCGACCGTCGCCGGGACAGGGGGCCACGGCTACACCTTC
CDR3aa: CASSSTVAGTGGHGYTF